This T cell receptor (beta chain) was found in a study of cytomegalovirus exposure and HLA in healthy donors. Study information: A subsequent analysis reported that the 95 to 150 validation repertoires were produced on the same platform that had also been used for the 550 to 750 first-cohort repertoires.

The CDR3 loop spans 15 amino acids. Trimming removed 0 bases from V and 4 bases from J; junction bases left unmatched: 5. Germline V gives CDR1 MNHEY, CDR2 SVGAGI. Study conclusions and caveats: Specificity for CMV antigens was confirmed in vitro for a few of the CMV-associated chains. Rarity characterized most TCR sequences, yet some public TCRs appeared in many donors. In the approximately 130 validation repertoires, about 94% of cluster scores exceeded 0, per a later analysis.

Sequencing was performed with immunoSEQ multiplex PCR; in TCRdb, only in-frame clones are kept and a portion is missing. The data hold tens of thousands of clones, with roughly 95% observed a single time. Details on this clone: The target antigen is unknown.

This rearrangement joins TRBV6-5 to TRBJ2-7; 8 bases map to TRBD1. The sequencing sample was made of PBMCs. The sequence derives from a man aged 18 to 29 in good health and CMV-seronegative. The CDR3 region is CASSYSGTGGYEQYF. The DNA for the CDR3 is TGTGCCAGCAGTTACTCAGGGACAGGCGGATACGAGCAGTACTTC.